This TCR beta chain was recorded in a study of vaccination effects on CD4 cells after COVID-19. Overall study results and limits: Whether induced by infection or by vaccine, clones showed marked clonal contraction late after vaccination.

Clones were sequenced by immunoSEQ multiplex PCR, and TCRdb holds only the in-frame ones, with some missing. The sample lists some 22,000 clones, roughly 73% occurring once. Before sequencing took place, the ViraFEST assay used viral peptide pools to expand antigen-specific CD4+ T cells. Culturing for roughly 9 days preceded CD4+ T cell isolation. All vaccine recipients tested negative for nucleocapsid antibodies and had never contracted SARS-CoV-2 infection. Germline V gene lookup returns CDR1 GTSNPN and CDR2 SVGIG (reference sequence). This CDR3 is built from 19 residues. The J segment lost 5 bases and the V segment lost 2 bases, leaving 17 bases of the junction unmatched. Notes on this clone: The target antigen is unknown.

The clonotype comes from a human donor who received a COVID-19 vaccine. The starting material was CD4+ T cells from PBMCs cultured with HCoV-NL63 spike peptides, obtained before COVID-19 vaccination. The chain recombines TRBV30 with TRBJ2-2, with TRBD1 matching 10 bases. The DNA of the CDR3 is TGTGCCTGGAGTCCAAGGACAGGGGGATCCGCCTGGGGGACCGGGGAGCTGTTTTTT. It is translated as CAWSPRTGGSAWGTGELFF.